What follows describes a single T cell receptor (beta chain). Its antigen is not known. This entry comes from a study of shared clonotypes between healthy human individuals. Some clones are missing from TCRdb's copy, which holds only in-frame ones; the method was immunoSEQ multiplex PCR. The top ten hold around 2% of the sample, which has about 710,000 clones, more than 70% seen once. The CD4+ fraction was divided into a CD45RA+ naive subset and a CD45RA-negative memory subset. The CDR3 length is 17 residues. The ends were cut back, 2 bases at V and 5 bases at J, with 19 bases in the middle. The germline V gene has CDR1 MGHRA and CDR2 YSYEKL. Study outcomes and limitations: Expectations were that clonotype sharing among donors would be affected by sequencing depth. Since donors were few, the genetic and exposure-history diversity represented was limited. When naive CD4 clonotypes were compared across four donors, 4% to 5.5% were shared.

Input material: memory CD4+ T cells sorted from blood. As to subset: CD45RA-negative fraction. The rearrangement joins TRBV4-1 to TRBJ2-1, with D perhaps TRBD2 (6 bases). The clonotype comes from a woman aged 25 to 39 in good health. CDR3 amino acids: CASSQSQFVSGDNEQFF. In DNA form, the CDR3 reads TGCGCCAGCAGCCAAAGCCAATTCGTTTCGGGGGACAATGAGCAGTTCTTC.